This entry lists 31 T cell receptor beta chains sequenced from one sample in a study of shared clonotypes between healthy human individuals. Naive CD8 cells were CD45RO-negative, positively selected for CCR7, excluding terminally differentiated effector memory CD45RA+ cells. Libraries were prepared by immunoSEQ multiplex PCR; TCRdb keeps only in-frame clonotypes and omits some of them. The sample carries hundreds of thousands of clones, about 98% recorded once. Source material: naive CD8+ T cells sorted from blood. All receptors come from a man between 25 and 39 years old in good health.

V gene TRBV14 combines with J gene TRBJ2-7; the D gene is possibly TRBD1 (6 bases). Germline V gene sequence: CDR1 SGHDN, CDR2 FVKESK. CDR3 size: 15 residues. Trimming pared 10 bases from V and 2 bases from J, leaving 21 bases between. Here the CDR3 reads CATPQGLAGPYEQYF. The CDR3 DNA follows: TGTGCCACCCCCCAGGGGCTAGCTGGCCCCTACGAGCAGTACTTC.

V gene TRBV7-2 combines with J gene TRBJ2-1; 9 bases map to TRBD1. With V trimmed by 1 base and J by 4 bases, 11 bases remained unmatched. Germline CDR1 and CDR2: SGHTA and FQGNSA. This CDR3 region has 18 residues. This CDR3 is CASSLGYHRTGEYNEQFF. The CDR3 DNA is TGTGCCAGCAGCTTAGGCTACCACCGGACAGGGGAATACAATGAGCAGTTCTTC. Supplemented by reference TRBV7-2 and TRBJ2-1, the full variable domain reads GAGVSQSPSNKVTEKGKDVELRCDPISGHTALYWYRQSLGQGLEFLIYFQGNSAPDKSGLPSDRFSAERTGGSVSTLTIQRTQQEDSAVYLCASSLGYHRTGEYNEQFFGPGTRLTVL.

The chain employs TRBV11-2 and TRBJ2-7; 8 bases agree with TRBD2. CDR1 SGHAT and CDR2 FQNNGV come from the germline V gene. The CDR3 consists of 15 residues. V dropped 1 base and J dropped 7; count of bases not matched to a gene: 9. CDR3 in amino acids: CASSLVLADMLEQYF. The CDR3 bases are TGTGCCAGCAGCTTAGTACTAGCGGACATGCTAGAGCAGTACTTC. Complete variable domain (other parts from reference TRBV11-2 and TRBJ2-7): EAGVAQSPRYKIIEKRQSVAFWCNPISGHATLYWYQQILGQGPKLLIQFQNNGVVDDSQLPKDRFSAERLKGVDSTLKIQPAKLEDSAVYLCASSLVLADMLEQYFGPGTRLTVT.

J is TRBJ2-7 and V is TRBV30; possible D gene TRBD1, 6 bases. The ends were cut back, 2 bases at V and 6 bases at J, with 17 bases in the middle. The CDR3 covers 14 residues. Germline V CDR1 and CDR2: GTSNPN, SVGIG (reference sequence). CDR3 bases: TGTGCCTGGAGTTGGGTGGCAGGGGATCTCGAGCAGTACTTC. Translated, it gives CAWSWVAGDLEQYF.

The CDR3 DNA is TGTGCCACCAGCACGGGGACTAGCGGGAATGAGCAGTTCTTC. Residues: CATSTGTSGNEQFF. This chain joins TRBV15 and TRBJ2-1, with 12 bases lining up with TRBD2. The germline V gene encodes CDR1 LNHNV and CDR2 YYDKDF (reference sequence). The CDR3 is 14 residues long. Losses at the gene ends were 4 bases for V and 7 bases for J; bases not matched to a gene: 2.

This chain connects TRBV7-3 to TRBJ2-1, with D perhaps matching TRBD2 (5 bases). CDR3 length: 12 residues. Trimming took 5 bases from V and 6 from J, leaving 8 bases between them. In germline, CDR1 is SGHTA, CDR2 FQGTGA. The DNA of the CDR3 is TGTGCCAGCAGCAGTGAGGGCAATGAGCAGTTCTTC. Translation: CASSSEGNEQFF. Looking up the rest from reference TRBV7-3 and TRBJ2-1 gives the full variable domain: GAGVSQTPSNKVTEKGKYVELRCDPISGHTALYWYRQSLGQGPEFLIYFQGTGAADDSGLPNDRFFAVRPEGSVSTLKIQRTERGDSAVYLCASSSEGNEQFFGPGTRLTVL.

In nucleotides, the CDR3 is TGTGCCACCGACAGCTCTGGAAACACCATATATTTT. Its protein is CATDSSGNTIYF. The V and J genes are TRBV19 and TRBJ1-3; a possible D gene is TRBD1 (5 bases). V was trimmed by 10 bases and J by 0 bases, leaving 7 bases between them. The CDR3 loop spans 12 amino acids. CDR1 LNHDA and CDR2 SQIVND come from the germline V gene (reference sequence).

The chain is built from TRBV4-1 and TRBJ1-4; no reliable D call. The CDR3 runs to 13 residues. CDR1 MGHRA and CDR2 YSYEKL come from the germline V gene. Trimming stripped 5 bases from V and 3 bases from J, with 7 bases between. CDR3 amino acids: CASSAVSNEKLFF. The CDR3 DNA is TGCGCCAGCAGCGCAGTCTCTAATGAAAAACTGTTTTTT.

The chain links TRBV5-7 to TRBJ2-1, with 7 bases that match TRBD2. TRBV5-7 is designated an ORF whose function remains uncertain. This CDR3 contains 16 residues. Germline trimming cut 0 bases from V and 2 bases from J; bases unmatched to any gene: 5. The DNA of the CDR3 is TGTGCCAGCAGCTTGGTCGCTAGCGGAACCTACAATGAGCAGTTCTTC. Residues: CASSLVASGTYNEQFF.

The chain combines TRBV4-1 with TRBJ1-4; 7 bases align to TRBD1. Trimming at V came to 4 bases and at J to 8 bases, leaving 7 bases not matched to a gene. The CDR3 runs to 14 residues. Germline CDR1 and CDR2: MGHRA and YSYEKL. For the CDR3, the DNA is TGCGCCAGCAGCCTATGGACAGGAGACGAAAAACTGTTTTTT. It specifies CASSLWTGDEKLFF.

The chain recombines TRBV5-4 with TRBJ1-4; 9 nucleotides align to TRBD1. V shed 1 base, J shed 4 bases, and the junction held 5 bases outside the gene matches. The CDR3 runs 16 residues. Germline V lookup: CDR1 SGHNT, CDR2 YYREEE (reference sequence). CDR3 loop: CASSLWGQGLNEKLFF. CDR3 coding DNA: TGTGCCAGCAGCTTGTGGGGACAGGGCCTTAATGAAAAACTGTTTTTT.

The CDR3 DNA is TGTGCCAGCAGTCGGGGACTAGCGACCTACGAGCAGTACTTC. The encoded protein is CASSRGLATYEQYF. This chain joins TRBV25-1 and TRBJ2-7, with TRBD2 identical over 10 bases. The germline CDR1 and CDR2 sequences are MGHDK and SYGVNS. The CDR3 has 14 amino acids. V dropped 5 bases and J dropped 2; count of bases not matched to a gene: 3.

This chain uses TRBV7-4 with TRBJ2-3; maybe TRBD1 (6 bases). There are 11 residues in the CDR3. CDR1 and CDR2 from the germline V gene are SGHVT and SQSDAQ. V was pared by 11 bases and J by 4 bases, with 10 bases between. The CDR3 DNA sequence: TGTGCCTGGGGACATCCAGATACGCAGTATTTT. Amino acid sequence: CAWGHPDTQYF.

The J gene is TRBJ2-7, the V gene TRBV27; D may be TRBD2 (5 bases). This CDR3 is 15 amino acids long. Germline V CDR1 and CDR2: MNHEY, SMNVEV (reference sequence). Trimming removed 0 bases at V and 3 bases at J, with 12 bases between. CDR3 sequence: CASSLSGSLGYEQYF. CDR3 coding DNA: TGTGCCAGCAGTTTATCGGGGAGCCTGGGCTACGAGCAGTACTTC.

For the CDR3, the DNA is TGTGCCAGTAGTAAGGGTGTCGGCACTGAAGCTTTCTTT. It encodes CASSKGVGTEAFF. The genes are TRBV19 and TRBJ1-1, with D hard to call. This CDR3 region has 13 residues. In germline, CDR1 is LNHDA, CDR2 SQIVND (reference sequence). The V end was cut by 4 bases, the J end by 4 bases, with 10 bases between.

Remarks on this clone: The sample has other DNA sequences that encode this CDR3 too. The rearrangement uses TRBV5-1 and TRBJ2-7; 10 nucleotides align to TRBD1. J was trimmed by 3 bases and V by 2 bases; bases with no gene match: 2. This CDR3 is 14 amino acids long. Germline lookup yields CDR1 SGHRS and CDR2 YFSETQ. The chain's CDR3 is CASSFRDRGYEQYF. The CDR3 coding sequence is TGCGCCAGCAGCTTTCGGGACAGGGGCTACGAGCAGTACTTC.

The rearrangement joins TRBV7-2 to TRBJ2-7; 7 nucleotides align to TRBD2. The V and J ends lost 0 bases and 3 bases, in that order; junction bases with no gene match: 8. There are 16 residues in the CDR3. CDR1 and CDR2 (germline): SGHTA, FQGNSA. CDR3 sequence: CASSLAGRERGYEQYF. The CDR3 DNA reads TGTGCCAGCAGCTTAGCGGGGCGGGAGAGGGGCTACGAGCAGTACTTC.

V and J are TRBV14 and TRBJ2-1; D is perhaps TRBD1 or TRBD2 (5 bases each). Germline values: CDR1 SGHDN, CDR2 FVKESK. The CDR3 spans 13 residues. Trimming stripped 4 bases from V and 9 bases from J, with 13 bases between. The CDR3 nucleotides read TGTGCCAGCAGCCTTACTGGGGCGGGTGAGCAGTTCTTC. This sequence encodes CASSLTGAGEQFF.

The chain carries TRBV7-9 and TRBJ2-1, with 10 bases lining up with TRBD2. The germline V gene has CDR1 SEHNR and CDR2 FQNEAQ (reference sequence). The CDR3 contains 16 residues. V shed 1 base and J 4 bases; nucleotides not matched to a gene: 4. In DNA, the CDR3 is TGTGCCAGCAGCTTAGTCCTAGCGGGAGCTTACAATGAGCAGTTCTTC. Its translation is CASSLVLAGAYNEQFF.

The rearrangement links TRBV28 to TRBJ2-5; 10 bases match TRBD2. The CDR3 extends over 15 amino acids. V shed 2 bases and J 5 bases; nucleotides not matched to a gene: 5. The germline V gene encodes CDR1 MDHEN and CDR2 SYDVKM. The CDR3 DNA is TGTGCCAGCAGTTTACAGCGGGAGGGCCGCGAGACCCAGTACTTC. It codes for CASSLQREGRETQYF.

The rearrangement uses TRBV29-1 and TRBJ2-6, with 10 bases identical to TRBD2. Germline V gene data show CDR1 as SQVTM and CDR2 as ANQGSEA. V gave up 7 bases and J gave up 2 bases; unmatched junction bases: 11. The CDR3 length is 17 residues. For the CDR3, the DNA is TGCAGCGCACTATTACTAGCGGGAAGAGCTGGGGCCAACGTCCTGACTTTC. It yields the protein CSALLLAGRAGANVLTF.

The chain links TRBV5-6 to TRBJ1-1; D remains ambiguous. Germline CDR1 reads SGHDT; CDR2 reads YYEEEE. The CDR3 contains 13 residues. Between the trimmed V and J ends, which lost 5 bases and 8 bases, there was a span of 16 bases. In nucleotides, the CDR3 is TGTGCCAGCAGACTCGGCGGACTTGGGGAAGCTTTCTTT. As protein: CASRLGGLGEAFF.

V gene TRBV11-2 combines with J gene TRBJ2-1, with D maybe TRBD1 (5 bases). The germline gives CDR1 SGHAT, CDR2 FQNNGV. V was pared by 5 bases and J by 3 bases, with 8 bases between. This CDR3 comprises 13 residues. The CDR3 sequence is CASSVTGYNEQFF. CDR3 in DNA: TGTGCCAGCAGCGTCACAGGCTACAATGAGCAGTTCTTC.

CDR3 bases: TGTGCCAGCAGCTTAGGTCGGTCTAAAGAGACCCAGTACTTC. It is translated as CASSLGRSKETQYF. The chain joins TRBV7-9 to TRBJ2-5, with no clear D. Deletions cut 1 base from V and 3 bases from J, with 9 bases between. Per the germline V gene, CDR1 is SEHNR and CDR2 is FQNEAQ (reference sequence). The CDR3 length is 14 residues.

This chain's CDR3 is CASSSRDRGSAFF. The CDR3 coding sequence is TGTGCCAGCAGCTCCCGGGACAGGGGATCAGCTTTCTTT. This chain joins TRBV7-9 and TRBJ1-1, with 10 bases that match TRBD1. There are 13 residues in the CDR3. J gave up 10 bases and V 4 bases, and 6 bases lay outside the gene matches. From germline, CDR1 is SEHNR and CDR2 FQNEAQ (reference sequence).

This clone was observed once. The rearrangement joins TRBV2 to TRBJ2-1; 8 bases map to TRBD1. Per the germline V gene, CDR1 is SNHLY and CDR2 is FYNNEI. CDR3 length equals 17 residues. With 5 bases clipped from V and 5 bases from J, the junction kept 14 bases outside the gene matches. The chain's CDR3 is CASSTRGQGYPHNEQFF. CDR3 DNA: TGTGCCAGCAGTACCCGAGGACAGGGCTATCCCCACAATGAGCAGTTCTTC.

The rearrangement links TRBV7-6 to TRBJ2-7, with D maybe TRBD1 (5 bases). CDR3 size: 14 residues. V lost 6 bases to trimming and J lost 3 bases, with 15 bases between them. Germline CDR1 is SGHVS and CDR2 is FNYEAQ. Written as DNA, the CDR3 is TGTGCCAGCAGTCCAGGGAAAGTATTCTACGAGCAGTACTTC. Encoded protein: CASSPGKVFYEQYF. The full variable domain, completed using reference TRBV7-6 and TRBJ2-7, is GAGVSQSPRYKVTKRGQDVALRCDPISGHVSLYWYRQALGQGPEFLTYFNYEAQQDKSGLPNDRFSAERPEGSISTLTIQRTEQRDSAMYRCASSPGKVFYEQYFGPGTRLTVT.

The rearrangement links TRBV11-2 to TRBJ2-1, with 11 bases that match TRBD2. Germline assignment: CDR1 SGHAT and CDR2 FQNNGV. The V segment lost 6 bases and the J segment 7 bases; nucleotides outside the gene matches: 8. This CDR3 has 15 residues. The CDR3 spells CASRRGSGRDNEQFF. The DNA of the CDR3 is TGTGCCAGCAGAAGGGGTAGCGGGAGGGATAATGAGCAGTTCTTC.

This chain connects TRBV5-1 to TRBJ2-7, with 7 positions matching TRBD1. Germline V gene sequence: CDR1 SGHRS, CDR2 YFSETQ. Losses at the gene ends were 0 bases for V and 6 bases for J; bases not matched to a gene: 6. The CDR3 is made up of 14 amino acids. The CDR3 is CASSLGGGRPEQYF. For the CDR3, the DNA is TGCGCCAGCAGCTTGGGAGGGGGCCGCCCCGAGCAGTACTTC.

The chain joins TRBV27 to TRBJ2-1; 7 positions agree with TRBD1. This CDR3 region has 15 residues. Germline-derived CDR1 and CDR2 are MNHEY and SMNVEV (reference sequence). Unmatched junction bases numbered 7, after V lost 3 bases and J lost 5 bases. The CDR3, as DNA: TGTGCCAGCAGTTTTCTGACAGGGTTGCACAATGAGCAGTTCTTC. Its translation is CASSFLTGLHNEQFF.

CDR3 sequence: CASSSQGSNYGYTF. CDR3 sequence (DNA): TGTGCCAGCAGCTCGCAGGGAAGTAACTATGGCTACACCTTC. This rearrangement joins TRBV7-9 to TRBJ1-2; possibly TRBD1 for D (5 bases). V was trimmed by 4 bases and J by 1 base, leaving 10 bases between them. The germline V gene encodes CDR1 SEHNR and CDR2 FQNEAQ (reference sequence). The CDR3 is made up of 14 amino acids.